A single sample gave rise to the 4 T cell receptor beta chains below, sequenced in a study of T cells in Graves' hyperthyroidism and ophthalmopathy. Amplification of TCR beta CDR3 regions was performed using RNA transcripts as template. Initially, a first-round RT-PCR of the TCR CDR3 employed the HTBI primer set. TCRdb re-called the multiplex PCR reads with MiXCR, one entry per CDR3 protein. The sample has 490,000 or so distinct CDR3 sequences, approximately 22% seen once. What was sequenced was blood. These receptor sequences come from a woman aged 70-85 years with Graves' ophthalmopathy.

The chain has TRBV4-1 and TRBJ2-7, with 7 bases aligning to TRBD1. The CDR3 extends over 15 amino acids. Trimming cost V 5 bases and J 0 bases; bases outside gene matches: 7. Germline V gene data show CDR1 as MGHRA and CDR2 as YSYEKL. CDR3 amino acids: CASSFPGQSSYEQYF. CDR3 DNA: TGCGCCAGCAGCTTCCCGGGACAGAGCTCCTACGAGCAGTACTTC.

This clonotype was detected a few times. The chain has TRBV20-1 and TRBJ2-5; 11 bases are a match to TRBD2. CDR1 and CDR2 (germline): DFQATT, SNEGSKA (reference sequence). Losses at the gene ends were 5 bases for V and 6 bases for J; bases not matched to a gene: 5. The CDR3 length is 13 residues. This chain's CDR3 is CSALPSGRKTQYF. As DNA, the CDR3 is TGCAGTGCTCTTCCTAGCGGGAGGAAGACCCAGTACTTC.

This clonotype came up many times. CDR3 loop: CASSLAYGPQETQYF. CDR3 DNA: TGTGCCAGCAGCTTAGCGTACGGACCGCAAGAGACCCAGTACTTC. The chain recombines TRBV7-2 with TRBJ2-5; no definite D call. In germline, CDR1 is SGHTA, CDR2 FQGNSA. The CDR3 is made up of 15 amino acids. V dropped 0 bases and J dropped 2 bases, with 10 bases sitting between them.

The V gene is TRBV6-1, the J gene TRBJ2-2; the D gene is possibly TRBD2 (6 bases). Germline CDR1 reads MNHNS; CDR2 reads SASEGT. The length of the CDR3 is 15 residues. Trimming cost V 2 bases and J 2 bases, with 9 bases left between them. CDR3 residues: CASSESGSNTGELFF. The CDR3 DNA reads as TGTGCCAGCAGTGAAAGCGGGTCCAACACCGGGGAGCTGTTTTTT.